This T cell receptor beta chain was recorded in a study of T cell responses to AZD1222 COVID-19 vaccine. Using immunoSEQ multiplex PCR, the repertoire was profiled, and TCRdb retains in-frame clones only, with some absent. The sample has about 130,000 clones; about 90% are singletons. V dropped 4 bases and J dropped 8; count of bases not matched to a gene: 9. This CDR3 comprises 17 residues. Germline-derived CDR1 and CDR2 are SGHTA and FQGTGA. Details on this clone: Its antigen is not known.

Overall study results and limits: Sampling captured repertoires only after the peak T cell response.

The TCR originated in an adult in good health. Specimen: peripheral blood, collected on day 0 of AZD1222 vaccination. J is TRBJ2-1 and V is TRBV7-3; 15 bases map to TRBD2. The CDR3 bases are TGTGCCAGCAGCTCTGCCCGGACTAGCGGGGGGGGCGATGAGCAGTTCTTC. This codes for CASSSARTSGGGDEQFF.